Presented here are 14 T cell receptor beta chains from one specimen sequenced in a study of OX40 agonist ivuxolimab in advanced cancers. Clones were read by immunoSEQ multiplex PCR, and TCRdb kept only the in-frame ones, dropping some. Found here are about 35,000 clones, approximately 88% of them singletons; the top ten hold 12%. The material sequenced was CD4+ or CD8+ T cells sorted from blood, taken in a trial of the OX40 agonist ivuxolimab. These receptors all stem from an adult with an advanced solid tumor such as melanoma, head and neck, liver or kidney cancer.

V and J are TRBV30 and TRBJ1-2; D unclear. V lost 0 bases and J 8 bases, leaving 10 bases between the germline ends. The CDR3 contains 12 residues. CDR1 and CDR2 (germline): GTSNPN, SVGIG (reference sequence). The CDR3 bases are TGTGCCTGGAGTGTACTGGGGTTCGGCTACACCTTC. It yields the protein CAWSVLGFGYTF.

The V call is TRBV27, the J call TRBJ2-7; no firm D call. Trimming removed 3 bases from V and 1 base from J, with 7 bases in between. Germline lookup yields CDR1 MNHEY and CDR2 SMNVEV (reference sequence). This CDR3 comprises 13 residues. The DNA of the CDR3 is TGTGCCAGCAGTTTCAGACCGTCCTACGAGCAGTACTTC. It codes for CASSFRPSYEQYF.

The chain is built from TRBV5-1 and TRBJ1-4; 12 bases fit TRBD1. V shed 4 bases, J shed 3 bases, and the junction held 13 bases outside the gene matches. The CDR3 sequence is 19 residues long. Germline V gene lookup returns CDR1 SGHRS and CDR2 YFSETQ. The chain's CDR3 is CASSPGQGAAWTPNEKLFF. CDR3 nucleotides: TGCGCCAGCAGCCCGGGACAGGGGGCCGCCTGGACCCCTAATGAAAAACTGTTTTTT.

CDR3 protein: CAVYRGQTEAFF. As DNA, the CDR3 is TGTGCCGTCTACAGGGGGCAGACTGAAGCTTTCTTT. This chain connects TRBV6-1 to TRBJ1-1; TRBD1 agrees at 9 bases. The V segment lost 11 bases and the J segment 5 bases; nucleotides outside the gene matches: 6. From germline, CDR1 is MNHNS and CDR2 SASEGT. There are 12 residues in the CDR3.

This sequence joins TRBV6-1 and TRBJ1-5, with D unresolved. The germline gives CDR1 MNHNS, CDR2 SASEGT. The CDR3 is 16 residues long. The V and J ends lost 2 bases and 0 bases respectively, with 11 bases between them. The CDR3 DNA reads as TGTGCCAGCAGTGAATTTAGTCAAAATAGCAATCAGCCCCAGCATTTT. Translated, it gives CASSEFSQNSNQPQHF.

The V call is TRBV5-4, the J call TRBJ2-7, with 9 bases identical to TRBD1. The CDR3 length is 15 residues. V trimming: 3 bases; J trimming: 3 bases; junction bases outside the gene matches: 7. Germline assignment: CDR1 SGHNT and CDR2 YYREEE (reference sequence). As DNA, the CDR3 is TGTGCCAGCAGCTGGAGGGGACAGGGATGCTACGAGCAGTACTTC. This encodes CASSWRGQGCYEQYF. The full variable domain, in which reference TRBV5-4 and TRBJ2-7 provide the parts outside the CDR3, is ETGVTQSPTHLIKTRGQQVTLRCSSQSGHNTVSWYQQALGQGPQFIFQYYREEENGRGNFPPRFSGLQFPNYSSELNVNALELDDSALYLCASSWRGQGCYEQYFGPGTRLTVT.

The J gene is TRBJ2-1, the V gene TRBV9; TRBD1 might be the D (6 bases). CDR1 is SGDLS, CDR2 YYNGEE, per germline. CDR3 length equals 14 residues. The V gene lost 0 bases and the J gene lost 7 bases, with 11 bases spanning the gap. As DNA, the CDR3 is TGTGCCAGCAGCGTAGTAGCAGGGGTGAATGAGCAGTTCTTC. This translates into CASSVVAGVNEQFF. Full variable domain (missing parts from reference TRBV9 and TRBJ2-1): DSGVTQTPKHLITATGQRVTLRCSPRSGDLSVYWYQQSLDQGLQFLIQYYNGEERAKGNILERFSAQQFPDLHSELNLSSLELGDSALYFCASSVVAGVNEQFFGPGTRLTVL.

The chain is built from TRBV19 and TRBJ2-7; tentatively, D is TRBD1 or TRBD2 (5 bases each). The V end was cut by 8 bases, the J end by 0 bases, with 14 bases between. Germline values: CDR1 LNHDA, CDR2 SQIVND (reference sequence). The CDR3 has 14 amino acids. The DNA for the CDR3 is TGTGCCAGTCGCCGGGACGGATTCTCCTACGAGCAGTACTTC. Protein product: CASRRDGFSYEQYF.

The chain links TRBV28 to TRBJ2-1; D is perhaps TRBD1 or TRBD2 (6 bases each). Germline CDR1 MDHEN, CDR2 SYDVKM. V was cut by 6 bases and J by 2 bases, with 17 bases left in between. This CDR3 region has 16 residues. DNA for the CDR3: TGTGCCAGCAGCCCCTTGGGGGGCCCGGCCTACAATGAGCAGTTCTTC. Translating gives CASSPLGGPAYNEQFF.

The genes are TRBV4-3 and TRBJ2-5; 8 nucleotides match TRBD2. The V segment lost 0 bases and the J segment 5 bases; nucleotides outside the gene matches: 8. The CDR3 has 16 amino acids. Germline V CDR1 and CDR2: LGHNA, YSLEER. In DNA form, the CDR3 reads TGCGCCAGCAGCCAAGACGGGACTAGGAGAGGGGAGACCCAGTACTTC. Its protein is CASSQDGTRRGETQYF.

The chain combines TRBV29-1 with TRBJ1-2, with 11 positions matching TRBD1. The V segment lost 6 bases and the J segment 7 bases; nucleotides outside the gene matches: 1. Germline V gene sequence: CDR1 SQVTM, CDR2 ANQGSEA. This CDR3 spans 11 amino acids. Here the CDR3 reads CSVDRGLGYTF. CDR3 in DNA: TGCAGCGTGGACAGGGGGCTTGGCTACACCTTC.

V and J are TRBV30 and TRBJ1-2; D gene uncertain. This CDR3 is built from 11 residues. CDR1 GTSNPN and CDR2 SVGIG come from the germline V gene (reference sequence). The DNA of the CDR3 is TGTGGGCAGTCCGTTTGGTATGGCTACACCTTC. Translated: CGQSVWYGYTF. Filled out from reference TRBV30 and TRBJ1-2, the complete variable domain reads SQTIHQWPATLVQPVGSPLSLECTVEGTSNPNLYWYRQAAGRGLQLLFYSVGIGQISSEVPQNLSASRPQDRQFILSSKKLLLSDSGFYLCGQSVWYGYTFGSGTRLTVV.

The chain has TRBV5-6 and TRBJ1-4; D not certain. The germline V gene has CDR1 SGHDT and CDR2 YYEEEE. With 3 bases removed from V and 0 bases from J, the gap between germline ends came to 9 bases. This CDR3 comprises 15 residues. The CDR3 region is CASSSTIATNEKLFF. As DNA, the CDR3 is TGTGCCAGCAGCTCGACAATTGCAACTAATGAAAAACTGTTTTTT. Filled out from reference TRBV5-6 and TRBJ1-4, the complete variable domain reads DAGVTQSPTHLIKTRGQQVTLRCSPKSGHDTVSWYQQALGQGPQFIFQYYEEEERQRGNFPDRFSGHQFPNYSSELNVNALLLGDSALYLCASSSTIATNEKLFFGSGTQLSVL.

This rearrangement joins TRBV27 to TRBJ2-7; tentative D call: TRBD1 (6 bases). Germline lookup yields CDR1 MNHEY and CDR2 SMNVEV (reference sequence). There are 13 residues in the CDR3. V was clipped by 2 bases and J by 4 bases, with 9 bases between them. CDR3 residues: CASSLTGPYEQYF. The CDR3 region has the DNA TGTGCCAGCAGTTTAACAGGGCCTTACGAGCAGTACTTC.